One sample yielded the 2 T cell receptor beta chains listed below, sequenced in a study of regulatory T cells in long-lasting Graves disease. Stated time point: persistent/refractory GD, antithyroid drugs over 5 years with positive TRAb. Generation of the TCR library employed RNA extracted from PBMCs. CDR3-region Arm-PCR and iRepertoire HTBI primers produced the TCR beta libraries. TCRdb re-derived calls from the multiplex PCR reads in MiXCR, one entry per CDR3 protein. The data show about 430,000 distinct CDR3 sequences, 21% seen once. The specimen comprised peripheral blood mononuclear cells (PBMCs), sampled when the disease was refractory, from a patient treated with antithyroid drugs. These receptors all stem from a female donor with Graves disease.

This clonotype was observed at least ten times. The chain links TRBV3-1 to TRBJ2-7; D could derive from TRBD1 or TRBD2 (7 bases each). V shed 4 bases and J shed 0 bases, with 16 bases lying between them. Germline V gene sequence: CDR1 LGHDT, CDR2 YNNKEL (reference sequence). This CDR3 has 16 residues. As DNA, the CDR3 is TGTGCCAGCAGCCTTCGACAGGGCGGGAGCTCCTACGAGCAGTACTTC. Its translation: CASSLRQGGSSYEQYF.

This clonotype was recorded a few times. The CDR3 is CSAYTSHGNTIYF. Here the CDR3 DNA reads TGCAGTGCGTACACCAGCCACGGAAACACCATATATTTT. The chain links TRBV20-1 to TRBJ1-3, with D unclear. CDR3 length equals 13 residues. The V gene lost 6 bases and the J gene lost 4 bases, with 13 bases spanning the gap. Germline assignment: CDR1 DFQATT and CDR2 SNEGSKA (reference sequence).